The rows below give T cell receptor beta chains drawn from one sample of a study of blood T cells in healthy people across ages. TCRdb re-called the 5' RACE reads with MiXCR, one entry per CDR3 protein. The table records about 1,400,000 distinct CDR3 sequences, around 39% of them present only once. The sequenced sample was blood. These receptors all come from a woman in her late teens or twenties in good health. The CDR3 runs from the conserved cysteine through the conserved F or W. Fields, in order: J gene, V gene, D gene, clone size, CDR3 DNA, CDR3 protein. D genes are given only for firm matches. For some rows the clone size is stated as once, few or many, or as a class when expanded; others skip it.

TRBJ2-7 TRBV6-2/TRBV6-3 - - TGTGCCAGCAGTTACTCGAAAGACTTAGGACGGTCGACCTACGAGCAGTACTTC CASSYSKDLGRSTYEQYF
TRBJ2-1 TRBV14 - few TGTGCCAGCAGCCAAGGGCGGGACAGCTACCTCTTTGAGCAGTTCTTC CASSQGRDSYLFEQFF
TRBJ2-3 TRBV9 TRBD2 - TGTGCCAGCAGCGTTAGCGGGGGGGCCCCAGGGGATACGCAGTATTTT CASSVSGGAPGDTQYF
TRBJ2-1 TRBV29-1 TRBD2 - TGCAGCGTTGATCCCGGACTAGCAGGCGAGCAGTTCTTC CSVDPGLAGEQFF
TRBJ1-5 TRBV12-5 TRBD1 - TGTGCTAGTGGTTTGGTACATCTGAGACAGGGGAGTCATCAGCCCCAGCATTTT CASGLVHLRQGSHQPQHF
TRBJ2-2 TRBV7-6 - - TGTGCCAGCAGCTTAGCGGCAGGGGATACCGGGGAGCTGTTTTTT CASSLAAGDTGELFF
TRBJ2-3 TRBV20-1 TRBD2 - TGCAGTGCTTTCTTAGCGGGAAAGAGCACAGATACGCAGTATTTT CSAFLAGKSTDTQYF
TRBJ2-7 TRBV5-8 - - TGTGCCAGCAGCTTGGGAGGGATTACCTACAATGAGCAGTACTTC CASSLGGITYNEQYF
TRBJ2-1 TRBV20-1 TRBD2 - TGCAGTGCCACGGGGGGGCGGGTAAACAATGAGCAGTTCTTC CSATGGRVNNEQFF
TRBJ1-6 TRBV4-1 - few TGCGCCAGCAGCTCACCTGCGGGGGCGGGAAATTCACCCCTCCACTTT CASSSPAGAGNSPLHF
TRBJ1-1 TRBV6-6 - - TGTGCCAGCAGTTACTCGAAGGCCAGCCTGAACACTGAAGCTTTCTTT CASSYSKASLNTEAFF
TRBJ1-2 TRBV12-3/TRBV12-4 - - TGTGCCAGCAGCCGAGACACTGATAACTATGGCTACACCTTC CASSRDTDNYGYTF
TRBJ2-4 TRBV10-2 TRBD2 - TGCGCCAGCAGTGTCGAGGGAGGGTACATTCAGTACTTC CASSVEGGYIQYF
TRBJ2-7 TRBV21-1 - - TGTGCCAGCAGCGCGAGACGGACTAGTATTCGGTACGAGCAGTACTTC CASSARRTSIRYEQYF
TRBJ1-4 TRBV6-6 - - TGTGCCAGCAGTTACCGCCTGGCGGCCCTTAATGAAAAACTGTTTTTT CASSYRLAALNEKLFF
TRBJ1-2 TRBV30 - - TGTGCCTGGGGAAGACAGAACTATGGCTACACCTTC CAWGRQNYGYTF
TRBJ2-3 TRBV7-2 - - TGTGCCAGCAGCGCCCCTCCTGCTAGCACAGATACGCAGTATTTT CASSAPPASTDTQYF